The 24 T cell receptor beta chains below were found in one sample sequenced in a study of siplizumab effects on memory and regulatory T cells. Assay used: immunoSEQ multiplex PCR; TCRdb lists only in-frame clones, some missing. There are roughly 82,000 clones in the sample; over 80% occur only once, and over 1.5% lies in the top ten. Sequenced material: Tregs sorted from blood. The receptors derive from a human donor in good health.

The J gene is TRBJ2-5, the V gene TRBV29-1, with D possibly TRBD1 on 6 matching bases. The DNA end is a closer match to TRBJ2-7, so the J assignment may be wrong. Germline V gene sequence: CDR1 SQVTM, CDR2 ANQGSEA. CDR3 size: 16 residues. The CDR3 here is CSVAGTPTFPSYEQYF. The CDR3 DNA follows: TGCAGCGTTGCCGGGACACCAACCTTCCCCTCCTACGAGCAGTACTTC.

The chain joins TRBV13 to TRBJ1-3; D remains unclear. Germline lookup yields CDR1 PRHDT and CDR2 FYEKMQ (reference sequence). This CDR3 comprises 13 residues. The V gene lost 3 bases and the J gene lost 6 bases, with 9 bases spanning the gap. The CDR3 region is CASSFGTSNTIYF. The CDR3 nucleotides are TGTGCCAGCAGCTTTGGAACATCAAACACCATATATTTT.

The CDR3: CASSLDSGEAFF. The CDR3, as DNA: TGCGCCAGCAGCTTGGATAGCGGTGAAGCTTTCTTT. The V call is TRBV5-1, the J call TRBJ1-1, with unresolved D. CDR1 and CDR2 (germline): SGHRS, YFSETQ. Trimming pared 0 bases from V and 7 bases from J, leaving 7 bases between. The CDR3 sequence is 12 residues long.

The rearrangement links TRBV12-5 to TRBJ1-2; D gene unclear. Germline values: CDR1 LGHNT, CDR2 FRNRAP. The V and J ends lost 1 base and 0 bases respectively, with 3 bases between them. CDR3 size: 13 residues. The CDR3 is CASGLAANYGYTF. In nucleotides, the CDR3 is TGTGCTAGTGGTTTGGCAGCTAACTATGGCTACACCTTC.

The gene calls are TRBV10-1 and TRBJ2-2, with a tentative D call TRBD2 (6 bases). Looked up from germline, CDR1 is WNHNN and CDR2 is SYGVQD (reference sequence). This CDR3 contains 15 residues. V shed 4 bases and J shed 0 bases, with 9 bases lying between them. The CDR3 DNA sequence: TGCGCCAGCAGTGCCCAGCGGGCGAACACCGGGGAGCTGTTTTTT. Protein product: CASSAQRANTGELFF.

The CDR3 DNA sequence: TGTGCCAGCAGCCAACCCGGGACTAGCGGGGAGCAGTTCTTC. The encoded protein is CASSQPGTSGEQFF. V gene TRBV5-8 combines with J gene TRBJ2-1; TRBD2 agrees at 12 bases. After removal of 4 bases from V and 10 bases from J, the junction contained 6 bases not matched to a gene. CDR1 is SGHTS and CDR2 is YDEGEE in the germline V gene. The CDR3 extends over 14 amino acids.

This rearrangement joins TRBV5-6 to TRBJ2-3; 9 nucleotides line up with TRBD1. The CDR3 has 15 amino acids. CDR1 and CDR2 (germline): SGHDT, YYEEEE. J was trimmed by 4 bases and V by 4 bases; bases with no gene match: 7. The CDR3 DNA reads as TGTGCCAGCAGCCGGGGGACAGGGTACCCAGATACGCAGTATTTT. It is translated as CASSRGTGYPDTQYF.

CDR3 coding DNA: TGCGCCAGCAGTGAGTCTTCCGACTGTTGCGACCCTTACGAGCAGTACTTC. This sequence encodes CASSESSDCCDPYEQYF. The chain joins TRBV10-1 to TRBJ2-7, with D hard to call. CDR1 and CDR2 (germline): WNHNN, SYGVQD (reference sequence). This CDR3 is built from 17 residues. V lost 0 bases and J 4 bases, leaving 19 bases between the germline ends.

This chain connects TRBV5-1 to TRBJ1-2; 9 bases match TRBD1. The CDR3 has 12 residues. J gave up 4 bases and V 9 bases, and 4 bases lay outside the gene matches. Germline CDR1 is SGHRS and CDR2 is YFSETQ. The CDR3 protein is CATRDRAYGYTF. In DNA form, the CDR3 reads TGCGCCACCCGGGACAGGGCCTATGGCTACACCTTC.

The chain has TRBV4-1 and TRBJ1-3; D is possibly TRBD1 (5 bases). V was pared by 0 bases and J by 4 bases, with 13 bases between. The CDR3 runs 16 residues. In germline, CDR1 is MGHRA, CDR2 YSYEKL. The CDR3 region has the DNA TGCGCCAGCAGCCAAGATTTAGGGGCGGAGGGAAACACCATATATTTT. Protein product: CASSQDLGAEGNTIYF.

This clone was picked up one time. The rearrangement uses TRBV9 and TRBJ2-7; 12 positions match TRBD1. This CDR3 is built from 16 residues. J gave up 4 bases and V 7 bases, and 12 bases lay outside the gene matches. Germline assignment: CDR1 SGDLS and CDR2 YYNGEE. The CDR3 bases are TGTGCCAGCTCCCGGGACAGGGGGCAAGGTAGATACGAGCAGTACTTC. Its translation is CASSRDRGQGRYEQYF.

The chain is built from TRBV7-3 and TRBJ2-1, with TRBD2 identical over 13 bases. The trim removed 3 bases at V and 10 bases at J, leaving 9 bases unmatched. Germline CDR1 and CDR2: SGHTA and FQGTGA. The CDR3 spans 16 residues. This chain's CDR3 is CASSLTSGGTLSEQFF. The CDR3 DNA follows: TGTGCCAGCAGCTTGACTAGCGGGGGGACCTTAAGCGAGCAGTTCTTC. Supplemented by reference TRBV7-3 and TRBJ2-1, the full variable domain reads GAGVSQTPSNKVTEKGKYVELRCDPISGHTALYWYRQSLGQGPEFLIYFQGTGAADDSGLPNDRFFAVRPEGSVSTLKIQRTERGDSAVYLCASSLTSGGTLSEQFFGPGTRLTVL.

This clone turned up a few times. The gene calls are TRBV2 and TRBJ1-5; D unresolved. Per the germline V gene, CDR1 is SNHLY and CDR2 is FYNNEI. The CDR3 sequence is 12 residues long. V was trimmed by 3 bases and J by 4 bases, leaving 4 bases between them. CDR3 in amino acids: CASSDRNQPQHF. In nucleotides, the CDR3 is TGTGCCAGCAGTGACAGGAATCAGCCCCAGCATTTT.

This sequence joins TRBV21-1 and TRBJ2-3; the D call TRBD1 from the table was never checked on the DNA. TRBV21-1 corresponds to a pseudogene. This CDR3 has 16 amino acids. CDR3 DNA sequence: TGTGCCAGCAGCAAAGCGGACAGATTGGGCACAGATACGCAGTATTTT. It translates to CASSKADRLGTDTQYF.

The chain employs TRBV11-2 and TRBJ1-2; tentative D call: TRBD1 (5 bases). The V gene lost 0 bases and the J gene lost 8 bases, with 7 bases spanning the gap. The CDR3 totals 12 residues. The germline CDR1 and CDR2 sequences are SGHAT and FQNNGV. Here the CDR3 reads CASSLEQAGYTF. The CDR3, as DNA: TGTGCCAGCAGCTTAGAACAGGCGGGCTACACCTTC.

A single count supports this clone. The rearrangement joins TRBV7-9 to TRBJ1-5; 9 nucleotides match TRBD1. The CDR3 length is 15 residues. Germline values: CDR1 SEHNR, CDR2 FQNEAQ (reference sequence). V shed 2 bases, J shed 7 bases, and the junction held 6 bases outside the gene matches. CDR3 sequence reads: CASSLRTGAPQPQHF. CDR3 coding DNA: TGTGCCAGCAGCTTAAGGACAGGGGCCCCACAGCCCCAGCATTTT.

The chain combines TRBV4-3 with TRBJ1-2; 7 bases map to TRBD1. Germline assignment: CDR1 LGHNA and CDR2 YSLEER. V lost 3 bases and J lost 3; bases outside the gene matches: 7. The length of the CDR3 is 15 residues. The CDR3 here is CASSQHDRADYGYTF. As DNA, the CDR3 is TGCGCCAGCAGCCAGCACGACAGGGCTGACTATGGCTACACCTTC.

This rearrangement joins TRBV27 to TRBJ1-1; no firm D call. V dropped 4 bases and J dropped 5 bases, with 5 bases sitting between them. Germline V gene data show CDR1 as MNHEY and CDR2 as SMNVEV (reference sequence). This CDR3 region has 11 residues. The CDR3 protein is CASSSRTEAFF. The DNA for the CDR3 is TGTGCCAGCAGTTCACGGACTGAAGCTTTCTTT.

This chain uses TRBV11-2 with TRBJ2-5; possible D gene TRBD1, 6 bases. Germline lookup yields CDR1 SGHAT and CDR2 FQNNGV. The length of the CDR3 is 15 residues. Trimming pared 2 bases from V and 1 base from J, leaving 11 bases between. In nucleotides, the CDR3 is TGTGCCAGCAGCTTATCGCAAGGGGGCCAAGAGACCCAGTACTTC. This gives the protein CASSLSQGGQETQYF.

The V call is TRBV28, the J call TRBJ2-7; 7 bases fit TRBD2. This CDR3 comprises 15 residues. Germline assignment: CDR1 MDHEN and CDR2 SYDVKM. The V and J ends lost 3 bases and 2 bases, in that order; junction bases with no gene match: 7. The CDR3 region has the DNA TGTGCCAGCAGTTTCAGTGCGGGGGTCACCTACGAGCAGTACTTC. Translation: CASSFSAGVTYEQYF.

The chain couples TRBV9 to TRBJ1-2; tentatively, D is TRBD1 (6 bases). CDR3 length: 14 amino acids. Between the trimmed V and J ends, which lost 4 bases and 0 bases, there was a span of 10 bases. Germline loops: CDR1 SGDLS, CDR2 YYNGEE. The CDR3 DNA reads TGTGCCAGCAGCCTGGACAGAACTAACTATGGCTACACCTTC. Its translation: CASSLDRTNYGYTF.

This CDR3 is CASSRLAPGLNTEAFF. The CDR3 DNA follows: TGTGCCAGTAGCCGGTTGGCACCGGGGCTGAACACTGAAGCTTTCTTT. This chain links TRBV18 with TRBJ1-1; D perhaps matches TRBD1 (5 bases). The V gene's germline CDR1 is KGHSH and CDR2 LQKENI. CDR3 length: 16 amino acids. Trimming pared 9 bases from V and 0 bases from J, leaving 20 bases between.

J is TRBJ2-2 and V is TRBV19, with D uncertain. Germline assignment: CDR1 LNHDA and CDR2 SQIVND (reference sequence). CDR3 length equals 12 residues. The ends were cut back, 3 bases at V and 3 bases at J, with 2 bases in the middle. Written as DNA, the CDR3 is TGTGCCAGTAGTATCCACACCGGGGAGCTGTTTTTT. Its translation is CASSIHTGELFF.

The J gene is TRBJ1-1, the V gene TRBV5-1; D gene unclear. CDR3 size: 13 residues. The V gene's germline CDR1 is SGHRS and CDR2 YFSETQ. V was shortened by 1 base and J by 5 bases, with 9 bases between the two germline ends. CDR3 region: CASSLIQATEAFF. The CDR3 DNA is TGCGCCAGCAGCTTGATCCAGGCAACTGAAGCTTTCTTT.